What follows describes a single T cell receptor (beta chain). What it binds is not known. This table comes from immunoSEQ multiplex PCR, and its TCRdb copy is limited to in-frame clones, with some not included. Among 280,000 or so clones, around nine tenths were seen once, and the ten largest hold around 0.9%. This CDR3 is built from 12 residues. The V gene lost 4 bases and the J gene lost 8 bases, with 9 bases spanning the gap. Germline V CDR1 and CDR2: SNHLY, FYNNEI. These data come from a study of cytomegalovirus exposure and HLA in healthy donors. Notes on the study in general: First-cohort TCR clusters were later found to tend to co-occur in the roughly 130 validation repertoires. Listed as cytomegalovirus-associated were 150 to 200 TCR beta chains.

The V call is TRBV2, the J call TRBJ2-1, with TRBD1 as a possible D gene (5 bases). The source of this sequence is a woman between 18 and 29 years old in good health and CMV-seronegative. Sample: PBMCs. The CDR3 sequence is CASSGRVHEQFF. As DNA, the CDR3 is TGTGCCAGCAGTGGCAGGGTCCATGAGCAGTTCTTC.